One T cell receptor (beta chain) is described in this entry. Its antigen is not known. The sample originates from a study of T cell responses to AZD1222 COVID-19 vaccine. Findings and caveats of the study: The repertoires were collected only after the peak T cell response. Among AZD1222 vaccinees, only six were seropositive at baseline. Donors, mostly white British, included more females; clonal diversity was possibly underestimated.

TCRdb keeps only in-frame clones here, not all; method: immunoSEQ multiplex PCR. The sample includes roughly 96,000 clones, roughly 90% of them seen just once. The CDR3 has 12 residues. V dropped 6 bases and J dropped 6; count of bases not matched to a gene: 2. Sequenced here: peripheral blood, sampled on day 0 of AZD1222 vaccination. This sequence originates from an adult in good health. The chain uses TRBV12-3 or TRBV12-4 and TRBJ1-5; 7 nucleotides match TRBD1. In DNA, the CDR3 is TGTGCCAGCAGGGCAGGGGGTCAGCCCCAGCATTTT. Translation: CASRAGGQPQHF.